One and the same sample provided the 16 T cell receptor beta chains below, sequenced in a study of cytomegalovirus exposure and HLA in healthy donors. The PCR had 60 Vbeta and 13 Jbeta primers. Produced via immunoSEQ multiplex PCR; TCRdb's table is partial and in-frame only. In total, the table holds 55,000 to 85,000 clones. Sequences were obtained from PBMCs. These receptors were obtained from a female donor in good health and CMV-seropositive.

The chain joins TRBV6-5 to TRBJ1-6, with 7 bases identical to TRBD1. The CDR3 spans 15 residues. Looked up from germline, CDR1 is MNHEY and CDR2 is SVGAGI. Trimming took 6 bases from V and 9 from J; bases not matched to a gene: 11. Here the CDR3 reads CASSPDDRDGSPLHF. CDR3 DNA sequence: TGTGCCAGCAGCCCCGACGACAGGGATGGTTCACCCCTCCACTTT.

The rearrangement joins TRBV21-1 to TRBJ2-5; TRBD2 is the table's D call and was not checked against the DNA. TRBV21-1 is a recognized pseudogene. This CDR3 comprises 18 residues. The chain's CDR3 is CASSKDQQDRGGQETQYF. CDR3 coding DNA: TGTGCCAGCAGCAAAGACCAACAGGATAGGGGAGGGCAAGAGACCCAGTACTTC.

This chain uses TRBV15 with TRBJ1-2, with TRBD1 as a possible D gene (6 bases). The CDR3 covers 16 residues. The V end lost 5 bases, the J end lost 8 bases, and 24 bases lay between the germline ends. Per germline, CDR1 LNHNV and CDR2 YYDKDF (reference sequence). CDR3 sequence: CATSSNPVSGGRGYTF. The CDR3 DNA sequence: TGTGCCACCAGCTCTAATCCCGTCAGCGGGGGCAGGGGCTACACCTTC.

V gene TRBV19 combines with J gene TRBJ1-4, with D possibly TRBD1 on 6 matching bases. The CDR3 contains 12 residues. V lost 8 bases, J lost 6 bases, and 10 bases lay in between. Germline V lookup: CDR1 LNHDA, CDR2 SQIVND (reference sequence). Written as DNA, the CDR3 is TGTGCCAGTGAAAGGGGGTATGAAAAACTGTTTTTT. Translating it yields CASERGYEKLFF.

This chain uses TRBV18 with TRBJ2-3; TRBD2 matches at 11 bases. V shed 4 bases, J shed 6 bases, and the junction held 12 bases outside the gene matches. Germline CDR1 and CDR2: KGHSH and LQKENI. This CDR3 region has 17 residues. This CDR3 is CASSLGFSGGAMDTQYF. The CDR3 region has the DNA TGTGCCAGCTCACTCGGATTTAGCGGGGGGGCGATGGATACGCAGTATTTT.

The chain couples TRBV9 to TRBJ2-3; 13 bases fit TRBD2. Per germline, CDR1 SGDLS and CDR2 YYNGEE. Unmatched junction bases numbered 11, after V lost 6 bases and J lost 4 bases. This CDR3 is built from 17 residues. In DNA, the CDR3 is TGTGCCAGCACCCTCCTCTCGGGACTAGCGGGACCAGATACGCAGTATTTT. Its translation: CASTLLSGLAGPDTQYF.

The chain joins TRBV6-5 to TRBJ2-7; D uncertain. Trimming removed 7 bases from V and 12 bases from J, with 16 bases in between. Germline values: CDR1 MNHEY, CDR2 SVGAGI. CDR3 size: 11 residues. CDR3 in DNA: TGTGCCAGCACCTTACAACCTTCGTGGTACTTC. Translation: CASTLQPSWYF.

The chain has TRBV7-2 and TRBJ1-6; TRBD1 agrees at 7 bases. Germline V gene data show CDR1 as SGHTA and CDR2 as FQGNSA. With V trimmed by 1 base and J by 6 bases, 9 bases remained unmatched. This CDR3 comprises 17 residues. This chain's CDR3 is CASSLVLTGQFNSPLHF. In DNA form, the CDR3 reads TGTGCCAGCAGCTTAGTACTTACGGGACAGTTTAATTCACCCCTCCACTTT.

Comment on this clone: The sample contains more than one DNA sequence encoding this CDR3. The chain links TRBV18 to TRBJ1-1, with D tentatively TRBD1 (6 bases). The CDR3 totals 14 residues. V shed 2 bases and J shed 2 bases, with 9 bases lying between them. Germline values: CDR1 KGHSH, CDR2 LQKENI. This CDR3 is CASSPGGGNTEAFF. The CDR3 region has the DNA TGTGCCAGCTCACCAGGGGGGGGCAACACTGAAGCTTTCTTT.

V is TRBV28 and J is TRBJ1-5; D ambiguous. In germline, CDR1 is MDHEN, CDR2 SYDVKM. V lost 6 bases and J 7 bases, leaving 16 bases between the germline ends. The CDR3 covers 14 residues. The CDR3 region has the DNA TGTGCCAGCAGCCTCCTGTCTCGGGGACAGCCCCAGCATTTT. Amino acids: CASSLLSRGQPQHF. The variable domain in full, with the rest retrieved from reference TRBV28 and TRBJ1-5, is DVKVTQSSRYLVKRTGEKVFLECVQDMDHENMFWYRQDPGLGLRLIYFSYDVKMKEKGDIPEGYSVSREKKERFSLILESASTNQTSMYLCASSLLSRGQPQHFGDGTRLSIL.

CDR3 amino acids: CASSRTGGNSPLHF. CDR3 nucleotides: TGTGCCAGTAGTCGGACAGGCGGTAATTCACCCCTCCACTTT. The chain has TRBV19 and TRBJ1-6; 7 nucleotides agree with TRBD1. CDR3 length equals 14 residues. Trimming cost V 5 bases and J 6 bases; bases outside gene matches: 4. Per germline, CDR1 LNHDA and CDR2 SQIVND (reference sequence).

This chain connects TRBV18 to TRBJ2-7, with 12 bases fitting TRBD1. The CDR3 is 15 residues long. The J segment lost 3 bases and the V segment lost 3 bases, leaving 3 bases of the junction unmatched. The germline V gene has CDR1 KGHSH and CDR2 LQKENI. CDR3 sequence: CASSPGTGGHYEQYF. DNA of the CDR3: TGTGCCAGCTCACCTGGGACAGGGGGCCACTACGAGCAGTACTTC.

The chain uses TRBV29-1 and TRBJ1-2; TRBD1 might be the D (5 bases). The germline CDR1 and CDR2 sequences are SQVTM and ANQGSEA. The CDR3 covers 13 residues. V lost 0 bases and J lost 5, with 10 bases in between. This chain's CDR3 is CSVEDKAGYGYTF. DNA for the CDR3: TGCAGCGTTGAAGATAAGGCAGGGTATGGCTACACCTTC.

The CDR3 DNA sequence: TGTGCCAGCAGCGGGAGCGGGGTACGCACAGATACGCAGTATTTT. This codes for CASSGSGVRTDTQYF. The chain uses TRBV7-6 and TRBJ2-3; 7 bases fit TRBD2. V shed 5 bases and J 1 base; nucleotides not matched to a gene: 6. The CDR3 is 15 amino acids. The germline gives CDR1 SGHVS, CDR2 FNYEAQ. The full variable domain, its missing parts supplied by reference TRBV7-6 and TRBJ2-3, is GAGVSQSPRYKVTKRGQDVALRCDPISGHVSLYWYRQALGQGPEFLTYFNYEAQQDKSGLPNDRFSAERPEGSISTLTIQRTEQRDSAMYRCASSGSGVRTDTQYFGPGTRLTVL.

The rearrangement uses TRBV6-1 and TRBJ1-4, with a weak D call TRBD1 (5 bases). V was pared by 4 bases and J by 6 bases, with 15 bases between. Germline V gene sequence: CDR1 MNHNS, CDR2 SASEGT. The CDR3 sequence is 15 residues long. This CDR3 is CASSGLAGHDEKLFF. The CDR3 nucleotides read TGTGCCAGCAGTGGCTTAGCAGGACATGATGAAAAACTGTTTTTT.

CDR3 in amino acids: CASSQDSGDRGVYGYTF. The CDR3 coding sequence is TGCGCCAGCAGCCAAGATTCTGGGGACAGGGGAGTCTATGGCTACACCTTC. The genes are TRBV4-3 and TRBJ1-2, with TRBD1 matching over 10 bases. Germline V lookup: CDR1 LGHNA, CDR2 YSLEER. The J segment lost 4 bases and the V segment lost 0 bases, leaving 8 bases of the junction unmatched. There are 17 residues in the CDR3.